The 18 T cell receptor beta chains below all came from one sample that was sequenced in a study of CD8 T cell repertoires and HIV-1 epitope variants. Antigens for these TCRs are unknown. The repertoire was sequenced with immunoSEQ multiplex PCR; TCRdb's copy has only in-frame clones and lacks some. The sample carries about 4,500 clones, around two thirds recorded once. The sample consisted of cultured CD8+ T cells derived from PBMCs. The receptors come from a male donor with HIV.

CDR3: CASSLLSEGRDSAFF. The CDR3 DNA follows: TGTGCCAGCAGCTTATTATCGGAAGGGCGGGACAGTGCTTTCTTT. This chain joins TRBV11-2 and TRBJ1-1, with TRBD1 identical over 7 bases. J was trimmed by 11 bases and V by 2 bases; bases with no gene match: 14. Germline-derived CDR1 and CDR2 are SGHAT and FQNNGV. This CDR3 has 15 residues.

The chain carries TRBV19 and TRBJ2-7; D gene uncertain. The germline V gene has CDR1 LNHDA and CDR2 SQIVND (reference sequence). V shed 6 bases and J shed 5 bases, with 14 bases lying between them. CDR3 length: 13 residues. CDR3 in DNA: TGTGCCAGTAGGGACCCCCCTTCAAACGAGCAGTACTTC. Translating gives CASRDPPSNEQYF.

The V and J genes are TRBV5-1 and TRBJ2-7; 7 bases align to TRBD1. Germline-derived CDR1 and CDR2 are SGHRS and YFSETQ. The trim removed 4 bases at V and 2 bases at J, leaving 9 bases unmatched. This CDR3 is built from 15 residues. DNA of the CDR3: TGCGCCAGCAGCCCGGACAGGTTCGAGACCTACGAGCAGTACTTC. Amino acids: CASSPDRFETYEQYF.

The chain carries TRBV15 and TRBJ2-1, with D tentatively TRBD2 (5 bases). This CDR3 spans 14 amino acids. Trimming took off 6 bases at V and 7 bases at J, with 16 bases between the two ends. The V gene's germline CDR1 is LNHNV and CDR2 YYDKDF (reference sequence). For the CDR3, the DNA is TGTGCCACCAGACTAAACGGGATGGTGAATGAGCAGTTCTTC. Amino acids: CATRLNGMVNEQFF.

The rearrangement uses TRBV4-3 and TRBJ2-3; D tentatively fits TRBD1 or TRBD2 (6 bases each). The ends were cut back, 6 bases at V and 4 bases at J, with 20 bases in the middle. CDR3 size: 16 residues. The germline gives CDR1 LGHNA, CDR2 YSLEER. The CDR3 is CASSPETEGGADTQYF. In DNA form, the CDR3 reads TGCGCCAGCAGTCCAGAGACTGAGGGGGGTGCAGATACGCAGTATTTT.

V is TRBV28 and J is TRBJ1-3, with D tentatively TRBD1 (5 bases). CDR1 is MDHEN and CDR2 is SYDVKM in the germline V gene. V dropped 5 bases and J dropped 4 bases, with 15 bases sitting between them. The CDR3 has 15 amino acids. The CDR3 is CASSPSSGWGNTIYF. The CDR3 DNA reads TGTGCCAGCAGTCCATCTTCAGGGTGGGGAAACACCATATATTTT. The full variable domain, in which reference TRBV28 and TRBJ1-3 provide the parts outside the CDR3, is DVKVTQSSRYLVKRTGEKVFLECVQDMDHENMFWYRQDPGLGLRLIYFSYDVKMKEKGDIPEGYSVSREKKERFSLILESASTNQTSMYLCASSPSSGWGNTIYFGEGSWLTVV.

The chain joins TRBV7-6 to TRBJ2-1; 8 nucleotides agree with TRBD2. The V gene's germline CDR1 is SGHVS and CDR2 FNYEAQ. Trimming cost V 2 bases and J 6 bases; bases outside gene matches: 3. The CDR3 is 14 residues long. The CDR3, as DNA: TGTGCCAGCAGCTTATTAGGGACTAGCAATGAGCAGTTCTTC. This gives the protein CASSLLGTSNEQFF.

This clone was counted only a few times. The V call is TRBV27, the J call TRBJ1-6, with D hard to call. Deletions cut 7 bases from V and 0 bases from J, with 4 bases between. This CDR3 has 13 residues. Germline V lookup: CDR1 MNHEY, CDR2 SMNVEV (reference sequence). The CDR3 nucleotides are TGTGCCAGCAAGGGCTCCTATAATTCACCCCTCCACTTT. Its protein is CASKGSYNSPLHF.

The rearrangement uses TRBV7-2 and TRBJ1-1; D remains ambiguous. The germline gives CDR1 SGHTA, CDR2 FQGNSA. The CDR3 totals 12 residues. Trimming shortened V by 3 bases and J by 6 bases, and 8 bases separated the two germline ends. For the CDR3, the DNA is TGTGCCAGCAGCTTGGGTAACCCTGAAGCTTTCTTT. Residues: CASSLGNPEAFF.

V usage is TRBV19 and J usage is TRBJ2-7; 7 nucleotides match TRBD2. The V segment lost 10 bases and the J segment 4 bases; nucleotides outside the gene matches: 4. Germline values: CDR1 LNHDA, CDR2 SQIVND (reference sequence). This CDR3 has 11 amino acids. The CDR3 DNA is TGTGCCACCTCGGGAGGATACGAGCAGTACTTC. This translates into CATSGGYEQYF.

The chain joins TRBV19 to TRBJ2-7; either TRBD1 or TRBD2 may supply D (5 bases each). Germline V lookup: CDR1 LNHDA, CDR2 SQIVND (reference sequence). The CDR3 totals 14 residues. V lost 4 bases, J lost 2 bases, and 12 bases lay in between. The CDR3 coding sequence is TGTGCCAGTAGTAGCCGGGACGGAGCCTACGAGCAGTACTTC. Amino acids: CASSSRDGAYEQYF.

The chain combines TRBV7-6 with TRBJ2-1, with D uncertain. Germline V gene lookup returns CDR1 SGHVS and CDR2 FNYEAQ. V shed 5 bases and J shed 7 bases, with 15 bases lying between them. This CDR3 spans 14 amino acids. The CDR3 region has the DNA TGTGCCAGCAGCCCGGGCCTCCAGGCTAATGAGCAGTTCTTC. The encoded protein is CASSPGLQANEQFF.

In nucleotides, the CDR3 is TGCGCCAGCACCCTCAACTCCGGGCCCACCTACGAGCAGTACTTC. Its protein product is CASTLNSGPTYEQYF. The rearrangement links TRBV4-1 to TRBJ2-7; D not certain. This CDR3 contains 15 residues. Trimming stripped 7 bases from V and 2 bases from J, with 18 bases between. Germline V gene lookup returns CDR1 MGHRA and CDR2 YSYEKL.

CDR3 DNA: TGTGCCAGCAGACTCTTAGGGGCAGATACGCAGTATTTT. Protein product: CASRLLGADTQYF. The J gene is TRBJ2-3, the V gene TRBV2; weak D call: TRBD1 (5 bases). Germline assignment: CDR1 SNHLY and CDR2 FYNNEI. This CDR3 region has 13 residues. V gave up 6 bases and J gave up 4 bases, with 11 bases separating them.

J is TRBJ2-5 and V is TRBV19; tentatively, D is TRBD2 (5 bases). The CDR3 consists of 18 residues. V was pared by 1 base and J by 0 bases, with 18 bases between. CDR1 and CDR2 from the germline V gene are LNHDA and SQIVND (reference sequence). CDR3 DNA sequence: TGTGCCAGTAGTATAGCCCAGAGAGGGAGCCTGTACCAAGAGACCCAGTACTTC. It codes for CASSIAQRGSLYQETQYF.

The chain is built from TRBV28 and TRBJ2-4, with D perhaps assigned TRBD1 or TRBD2 (5 bases each). The CDR3 runs to 15 residues. The V end lost 4 bases, the J end lost 9 bases, and 19 bases lay between the germline ends. Germline V gene data show CDR1 as MDHEN and CDR2 as SYDVKM. CDR3 sequence: CASSSGTPDVGIQYF. As DNA, the CDR3 is TGTGCCAGCAGTTCCGGGACCCCTGATGTGGGCATTCAGTACTTC.

J is TRBJ2-7 and V is TRBV6-9; TRBD2 aligns across 9 bases. The CDR3 extends over 15 amino acids. Germline trimming cut 5 bases from V and 6 bases from J; bases unmatched to any gene: 11. Per the germline V gene, CDR1 is MNHGY and CDR2 is SVAAGI. The CDR3 loop reads CASSTWASGEAEQYF. In nucleotides, the CDR3 is TGTGCCAGCAGTACCTGGGCTAGCGGGGAGGCCGAGCAGTACTTC.

This chain uses TRBV10-3 with TRBJ2-1; TRBD1 matches at 9 bases. The V segment lost 6 bases and the J segment 6 bases; nucleotides outside the gene matches: 9. Germline CDR1 ENHRY, CDR2 SYGVKD. The length of the CDR3 is 15 residues. The CDR3 is CAIRRQGVEANEQFF. CDR3 DNA: TGTGCCATCAGGAGACAGGGGGTGGAGGCCAATGAGCAGTTCTTC.